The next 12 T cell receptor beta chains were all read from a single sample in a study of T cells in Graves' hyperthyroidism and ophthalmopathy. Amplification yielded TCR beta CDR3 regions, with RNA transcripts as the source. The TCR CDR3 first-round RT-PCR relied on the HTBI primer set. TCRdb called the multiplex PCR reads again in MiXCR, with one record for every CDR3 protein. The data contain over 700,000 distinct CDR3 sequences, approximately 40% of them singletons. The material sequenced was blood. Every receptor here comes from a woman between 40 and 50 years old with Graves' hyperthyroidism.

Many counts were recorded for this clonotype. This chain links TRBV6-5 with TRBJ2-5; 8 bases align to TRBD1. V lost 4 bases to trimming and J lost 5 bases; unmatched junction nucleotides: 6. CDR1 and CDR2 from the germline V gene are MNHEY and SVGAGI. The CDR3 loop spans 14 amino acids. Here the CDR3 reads CASSWDRQGETQYF. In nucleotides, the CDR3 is TGTGCCAGCAGTTGGGACAGGCAAGGGGAGACCCAGTACTTC.

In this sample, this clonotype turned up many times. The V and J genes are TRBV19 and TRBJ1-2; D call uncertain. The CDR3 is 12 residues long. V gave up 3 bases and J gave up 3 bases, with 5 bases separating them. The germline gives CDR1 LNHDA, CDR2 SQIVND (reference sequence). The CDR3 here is CASSIGDYGYTF. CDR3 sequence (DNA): TGTGCCAGTAGTATCGGAGACTATGGCTACACCTTC.

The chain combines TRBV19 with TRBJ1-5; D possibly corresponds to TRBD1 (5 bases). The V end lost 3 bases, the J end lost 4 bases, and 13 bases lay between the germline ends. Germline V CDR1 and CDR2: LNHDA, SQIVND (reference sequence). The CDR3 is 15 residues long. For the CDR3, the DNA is TGTGCCAGTAGTATTACTAAGGGGTATAATCAGCCCCAGCATTTT. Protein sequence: CASSITKGYNQPQHF.

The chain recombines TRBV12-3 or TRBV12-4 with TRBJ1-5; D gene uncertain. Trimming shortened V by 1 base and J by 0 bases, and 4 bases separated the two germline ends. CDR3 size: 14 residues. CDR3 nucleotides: TGTGCCAGCAGTTTAGTCCTTAGCAATCAGCCCCAGCATTTT. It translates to CASSLVLSNQPQHF.

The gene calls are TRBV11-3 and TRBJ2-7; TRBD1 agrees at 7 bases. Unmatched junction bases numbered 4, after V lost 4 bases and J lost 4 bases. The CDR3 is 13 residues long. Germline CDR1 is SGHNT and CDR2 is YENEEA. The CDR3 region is CASSSKTGYEQYF. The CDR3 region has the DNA TGTGCCAGCAGCTCGAAGACAGGGTACGAGCAGTACTTC.

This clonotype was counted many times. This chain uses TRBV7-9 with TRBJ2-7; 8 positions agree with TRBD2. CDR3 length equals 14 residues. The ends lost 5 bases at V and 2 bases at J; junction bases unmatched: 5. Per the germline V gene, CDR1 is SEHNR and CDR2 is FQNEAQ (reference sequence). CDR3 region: CASSPGLDPYEQYF. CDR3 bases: TGTGCCAGCAGCCCGGGACTAGACCCCTACGAGCAGTACTTC.

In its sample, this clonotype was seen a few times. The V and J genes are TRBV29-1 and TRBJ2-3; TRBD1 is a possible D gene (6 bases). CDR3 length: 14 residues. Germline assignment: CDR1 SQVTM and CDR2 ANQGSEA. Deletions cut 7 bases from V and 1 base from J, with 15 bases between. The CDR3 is CSALGGFGTDTQYF. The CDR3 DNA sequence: TGCAGCGCCCTAGGGGGTTTTGGCACAGATACGCAGTATTTT.

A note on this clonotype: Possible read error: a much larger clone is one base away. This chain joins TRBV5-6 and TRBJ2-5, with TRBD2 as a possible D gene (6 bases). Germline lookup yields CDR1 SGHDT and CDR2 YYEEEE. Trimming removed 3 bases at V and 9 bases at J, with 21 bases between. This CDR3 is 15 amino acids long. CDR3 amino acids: CASSSGTVVREAQYF. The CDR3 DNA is TGTGCCAGCAGCTCCGGGACTGTAGTGAGGGAGGCCCAGTACTTC.

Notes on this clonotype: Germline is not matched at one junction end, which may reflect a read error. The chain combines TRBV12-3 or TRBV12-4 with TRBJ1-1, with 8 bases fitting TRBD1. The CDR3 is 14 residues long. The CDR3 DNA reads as TGTGCCAGCGGTTTAACAGGGGGAGACACTGAAGCTTTCTTT. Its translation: CASGLTGGDTEAFF.

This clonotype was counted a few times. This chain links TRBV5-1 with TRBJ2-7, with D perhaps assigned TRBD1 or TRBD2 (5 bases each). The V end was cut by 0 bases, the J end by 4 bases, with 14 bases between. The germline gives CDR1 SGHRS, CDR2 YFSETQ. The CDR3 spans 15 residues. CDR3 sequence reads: CASSLAASEGYEQYF. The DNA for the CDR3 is TGCGCCAGCAGCTTGGCAGCTTCCGAGGGGTACGAGCAGTACTTC.

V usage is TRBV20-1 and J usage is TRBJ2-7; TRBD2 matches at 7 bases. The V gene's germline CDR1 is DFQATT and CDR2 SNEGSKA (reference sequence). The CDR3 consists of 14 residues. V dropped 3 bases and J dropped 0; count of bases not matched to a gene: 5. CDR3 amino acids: CSASGGRVSYEQYF. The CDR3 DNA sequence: TGCAGTGCTAGTGGGGGGAGGGTCTCCTACGAGCAGTACTTC.

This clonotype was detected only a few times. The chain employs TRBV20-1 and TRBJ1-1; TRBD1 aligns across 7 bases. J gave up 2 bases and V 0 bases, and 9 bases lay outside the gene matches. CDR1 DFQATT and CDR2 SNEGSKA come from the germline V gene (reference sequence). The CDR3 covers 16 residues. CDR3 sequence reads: CSARDPTGDLNTEAFF. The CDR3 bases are TGCAGTGCTAGAGACCCAACAGGGGACCTAAACACTGAAGCTTTCTTT.